This T cell receptor (beta chain) came from a study of response to subunit inactivated influenza vaccine. Germline V gene data show CDR1 as MNHEY and CDR2 as SMNVEV (reference sequence). The CDR3 is 15 amino acids. The germline V and J ends were trimmed by 4 bases and 3 bases, with 16 bases remaining between them. TCRdb independently ran MiXCR on the RT-PCR reads; one entry per CDR3 protein. The sample consists of under 750,000 distinct CDR3 sequences, approximately 10% of them appearing once. The V and J genes are TRBV27 and TRBJ2-7, with TRBD2 as a possible D gene (5 bases). Sample: PBMCs from blood, taken on the day of vaccination. The TCR comes from a man between 45 and 60 years old who received an inactivated influenza vaccine. CDR3 sequence: CASSSDLKRVYEQYF. DNA for the CDR3: TGTGCCAGCAGTTCGGACTTAAAGAGGGTCTACGAGCAGTACTTC.